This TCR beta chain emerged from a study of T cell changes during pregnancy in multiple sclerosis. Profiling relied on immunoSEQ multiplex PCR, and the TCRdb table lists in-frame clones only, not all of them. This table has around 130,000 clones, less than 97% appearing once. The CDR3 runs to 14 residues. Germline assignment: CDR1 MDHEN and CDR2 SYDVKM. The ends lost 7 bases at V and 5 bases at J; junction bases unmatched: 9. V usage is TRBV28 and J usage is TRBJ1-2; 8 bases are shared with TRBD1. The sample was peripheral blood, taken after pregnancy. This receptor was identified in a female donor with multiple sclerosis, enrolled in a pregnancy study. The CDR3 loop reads CASITDRGGYGYTF. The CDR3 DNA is TGTGCCAGCATAACCGACAGGGGTGGATATGGCTACACCTTC.